What follows are 3 T cell receptor beta chains derived from one specimen sequenced in a study of blood T cell repertoires in COVID-19. The data were produced by immunoSEQ multiplex PCR, yet TCRdb's version contains in-frame clones alone and is incomplete. The sample shows around 200,000 clones, approximately 91% of them seen only once. Material for sequencing was peripheral blood. The receptors were sampled from a man aged 40-49 years with acute or convalescent COVID-19.

The chain employs TRBV24-1 and TRBJ2-3; TRBD2 is a possible D gene (7 bases). Per germline, CDR1 KGHDR and CDR2 SFDVKD. The length of the CDR3 is 13 residues. V was pared by 9 bases and J by 2 bases, with 11 bases between. CDR3 sequence reads: CATEGGATDTQYF. CDR3 bases: TGTGCCACCGAAGGGGGGGCCACAGATACGCAGTATTTT.

This chain joins TRBV2 and TRBJ1-1, with TRBD1 as a possible D gene (5 bases). Germline-derived CDR1 and CDR2 are SNHLY and FYNNEI. Deletions cut 3 bases from V and 0 bases from J, with 11 bases between. The CDR3 contains 15 residues. The CDR3 reads CASSEWTSMNTEAFF. The CDR3 nucleotides are TGTGCCAGCAGTGAGTGGACAAGCATGAACACTGAAGCTTTCTTT.

This chain uses TRBV6-5 with TRBJ1-3; D remains ambiguous. Germline lookup yields CDR1 MNHEY and CDR2 SVGAGI. This CDR3 comprises 14 residues. V was clipped by 3 bases and J by 1 base, with 7 bases between them. The CDR3 coding sequence is TGTGCCAGCAGTTATGGGGAGTCTGGAAACACCATATATTTT. Amino acids: CASSYGESGNTIYF.